This T cell receptor (beta chain) was recovered during a study of spatial heterogeneity in lung cancer. Overall study: The study consistently detected more beta-chain than alpha-chain sequences. Every unique TCR and UMI combination, on average, appeared more than ten times in raw reads.

This clonotype was recorded at least ten times. Time point reported: sample taken at primary tumor resection. Whole RNA, isolated from tumor, nontumor lung or frozen PBMC, was sequenced without prior sorting. CDR3 length: 13 amino acids. The V end was cut by 0 bases, the J end by 7 bases, with 6 bases between. Germline V gene sequence: CDR1 KGHDR, CDR2 SFDVKD. TCRdb ran MiXCR on the 5' RACE reads and lists one entry per CDR3 protein. The data show some 83,000 distinct CDR3 sequences, 7.5% to 9.5% seen once. The TCR was taken from a male donor with early-stage non-small cell lung cancer. Material: PBMCs, obtained at surgery. V gene TRBV24-1 combines with J gene TRBJ2-1, with D unclear. In nucleotides, the CDR3 is TGTGCCACCAGTGATTTGGGTCTTAATGAGCAGTTCTTC. This translates into CATSDLGLNEQFF.